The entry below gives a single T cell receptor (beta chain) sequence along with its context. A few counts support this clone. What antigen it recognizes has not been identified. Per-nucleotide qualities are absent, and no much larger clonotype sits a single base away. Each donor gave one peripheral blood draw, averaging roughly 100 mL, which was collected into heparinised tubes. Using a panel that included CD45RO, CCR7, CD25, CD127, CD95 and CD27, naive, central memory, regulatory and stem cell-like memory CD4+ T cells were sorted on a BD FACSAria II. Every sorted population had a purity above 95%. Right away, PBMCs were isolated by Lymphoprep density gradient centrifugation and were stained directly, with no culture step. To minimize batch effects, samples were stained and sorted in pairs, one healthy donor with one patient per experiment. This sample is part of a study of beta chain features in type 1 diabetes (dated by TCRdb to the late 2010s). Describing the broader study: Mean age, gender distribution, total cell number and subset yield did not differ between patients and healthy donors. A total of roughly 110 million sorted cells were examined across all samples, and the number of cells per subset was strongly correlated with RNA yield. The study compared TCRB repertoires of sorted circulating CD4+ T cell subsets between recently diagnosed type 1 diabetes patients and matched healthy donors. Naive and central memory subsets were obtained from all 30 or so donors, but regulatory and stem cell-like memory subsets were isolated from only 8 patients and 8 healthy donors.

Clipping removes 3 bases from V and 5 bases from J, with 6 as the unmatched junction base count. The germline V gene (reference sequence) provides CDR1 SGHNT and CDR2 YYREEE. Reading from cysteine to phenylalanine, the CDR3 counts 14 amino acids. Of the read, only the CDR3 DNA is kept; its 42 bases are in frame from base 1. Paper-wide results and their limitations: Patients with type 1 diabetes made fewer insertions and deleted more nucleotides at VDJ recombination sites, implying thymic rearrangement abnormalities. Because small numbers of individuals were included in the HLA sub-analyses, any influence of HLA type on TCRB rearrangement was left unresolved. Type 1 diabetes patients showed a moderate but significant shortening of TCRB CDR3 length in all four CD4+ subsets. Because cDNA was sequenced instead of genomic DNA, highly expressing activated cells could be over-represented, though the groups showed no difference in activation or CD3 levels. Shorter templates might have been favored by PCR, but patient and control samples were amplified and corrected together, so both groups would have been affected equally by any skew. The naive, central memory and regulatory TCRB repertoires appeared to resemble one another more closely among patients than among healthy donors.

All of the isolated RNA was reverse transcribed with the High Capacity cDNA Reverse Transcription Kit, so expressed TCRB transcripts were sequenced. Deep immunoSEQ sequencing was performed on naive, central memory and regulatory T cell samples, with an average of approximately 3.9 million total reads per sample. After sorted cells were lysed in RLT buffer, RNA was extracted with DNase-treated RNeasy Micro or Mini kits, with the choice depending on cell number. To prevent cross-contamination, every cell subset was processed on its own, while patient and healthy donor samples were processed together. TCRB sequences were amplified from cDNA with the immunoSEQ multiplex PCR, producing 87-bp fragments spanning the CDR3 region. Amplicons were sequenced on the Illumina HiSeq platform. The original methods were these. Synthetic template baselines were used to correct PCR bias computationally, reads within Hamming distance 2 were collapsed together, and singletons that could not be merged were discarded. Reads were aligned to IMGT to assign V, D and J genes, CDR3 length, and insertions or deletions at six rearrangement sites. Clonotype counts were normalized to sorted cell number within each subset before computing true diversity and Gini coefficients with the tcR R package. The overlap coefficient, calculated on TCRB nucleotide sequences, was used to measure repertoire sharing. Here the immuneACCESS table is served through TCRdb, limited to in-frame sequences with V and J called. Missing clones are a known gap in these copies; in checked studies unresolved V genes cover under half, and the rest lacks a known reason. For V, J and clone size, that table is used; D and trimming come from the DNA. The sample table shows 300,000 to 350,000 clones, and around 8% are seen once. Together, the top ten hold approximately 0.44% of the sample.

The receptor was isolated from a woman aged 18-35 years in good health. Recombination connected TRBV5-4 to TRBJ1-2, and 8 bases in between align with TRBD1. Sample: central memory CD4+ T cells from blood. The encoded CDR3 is CASSSQGAEYGYTF. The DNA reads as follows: TGTGCCAGCAGCTCCCAGGGGGCGGAATATGGCTACACCTTC.